One and the same sample provided the 25 T cell receptor beta chains below, sequenced in a study of cytomegalovirus exposure and HLA in healthy donors. Sequencing was performed with immunoSEQ multiplex PCR; in TCRdb, only in-frame clones are kept and a portion is missing. The table records roughly 56,000 clones, 91% of them present only once. Sequenced material: PBMCs. These receptor sequences come from a woman in her twenties or thirties in good health and CMV-seronegative.

V and J are TRBV5-4 and TRBJ1-1, with TRBD1 as a possible D gene (5 bases). Germline lookup yields CDR1 SGHNT and CDR2 YYREEE (reference sequence). Trimming removed 2 bases at V and 1 base at J, with 12 bases between. The CDR3 consists of 15 residues. The CDR3 DNA follows: TGTGCCAGCAGCTTAAGTGGGGGAGGGAACACTGAAGCTTTCTTT. Encoded protein: CASSLSGGGNTEAFF.

The chain joins TRBV9 to TRBJ2-7, with 8 bases lining up with TRBD2. With V trimmed by 3 bases and J by 2 bases, 4 bases remained unmatched. Per germline, CDR1 SGDLS and CDR2 YYNGEE. The CDR3 sequence is 14 residues long. The CDR3 region has the DNA TGTGCCAGCAGCGCTCTAGCGGGCCCCTACGAGCAGTACTTC. This sequence encodes CASSALAGPYEQYF.

The chain uses TRBV28 and TRBJ2-5; 7 positions match TRBD1. Germline-derived CDR1 and CDR2 are MDHEN and SYDVKM. J gave up 1 base and V 8 bases, and 4 bases lay outside the gene matches. CDR3 size: 13 residues. In DNA, the CDR3 is TGTGCCAGCTCCGCAGGGGGCCAAGAGACCCAGTACTTC. Residues: CASSAGGQETQYF.

In this sample, this clone turned up once. The chain joins TRBV18 to TRBJ2-1, with TRBD1 matching over 10 bases. The CDR3 is 16 amino acids. V shed 5 bases and J 4 bases; nucleotides not matched to a gene: 8. CDR1 is KGHSH, CDR2 LQKENI, per germline. CDR3 protein: CASSTIGGQGYNEQFF. DNA of the CDR3: TGTGCCAGCTCAACCATCGGGGGACAGGGGTACAATGAGCAGTTCTTC.

The CDR3 here is CASSSIDPVPGRETQYF. CDR3 nucleotides: TGTGCCAGCAGTTCAATAGACCCCGTGCCCGGGAGAGAGACCCAGTACTTC. This chain uses TRBV27 with TRBJ2-5; TRBD2 might be the D (6 bases). Trimming left V 4 bases short and J 4 bases short, with 22 bases between. The CDR3 consists of 17 residues. CDR1 and CDR2 from the germline V gene are MNHEY and SMNVEV (reference sequence).

The chain is built from TRBV13 and TRBJ1-2, with D unclear. Germline lookup yields CDR1 PRHDT and CDR2 FYEKMQ (reference sequence). The ends were cut back, 6 bases at V and 10 bases at J, with 24 bases in the middle. The CDR3 loop spans 15 amino acids. The chain's CDR3 is CASRSEGLLSDDYTF. The CDR3 bases are TGTGCCAGCAGATCGGAGGGTCTGTTAAGTGACGACTACACCTTC. Full variable domain (remainder filled in from reference TRBV13 and TRBJ1-2): AAGVIQSPRHLIKEKRETATLKCYPIPRHDTVYWYQQGPGQDPQFLISFYEKMQSDKGSIPDRFSAQQFSDYHSELNMSSLELGDSALYFCASRSEGLLSDDYTFGSGTRLTVV.

The chain has TRBV19 and TRBJ2-3, with a tentative D call TRBD2 (5 bases). The CDR3 spans 17 residues. V was trimmed by 5 bases and J by 0 bases, leaving 18 bases between them. Per germline, CDR1 LNHDA and CDR2 SQIVND (reference sequence). CDR3 nucleotides: TGTGCCAGTAGTGATCGGTGGGCTAGCAGCAGCACAGATACGCAGTATTTT. It encodes CASSDRWASSSTDTQYF. Combining the CDR3 with reference TRBV19 and TRBJ2-3 gives the whole variable domain DGGITQSPKYLFRKEGQNVTLSCEQNLNHDAMYWYRQDPGQGLRLIYYSQIVNDFQKGDIAEGYSVSREKKESFPLTVTSAQKNPTAFYLCASSDRWASSSTDTQYFGPGTRLTVL.

This rearrangement joins TRBV30 to TRBJ2-7, with a possible D match to TRBD2 (5 bases). With 8 bases removed from V and 3 bases from J, the gap between germline ends came to 11 bases. Germline lookup yields CDR1 GTSNPN and CDR2 SVGIG (reference sequence). CDR3 length equals 11 residues. The CDR3 DNA follows: TGTGCCCTCTCTCGGGGCTACGAGCAGTACTTC. Its protein is CALSRGYEQYF.

This rearrangement joins TRBV5-1 to TRBJ2-5; 7 bases align to TRBD2. Germline CDR1 is SGHRS and CDR2 is YFSETQ. The CDR3 totals 12 residues. The V segment lost 4 bases and the J segment 5 bases; nucleotides outside the gene matches: 2. CDR3: CASSPGGETQYF. Written as DNA, the CDR3 is TGCGCCAGCAGCCCCGGGGGGGAGACCCAGTACTTC.

V is TRBV19 and J is TRBJ2-7; maybe TRBD2 (6 bases). V was shortened by 6 bases and J by 0 bases, with 12 bases between the two germline ends. The CDR3 has 14 amino acids. Germline V gene lookup returns CDR1 LNHDA and CDR2 SQIVND (reference sequence). DNA of the CDR3: TGTGCCAGTAGGCGAGCGGGTAACTCCTACGAGCAGTACTTC. This sequence encodes CASRRAGNSYEQYF.

The chain combines TRBV6-5 with TRBJ2-7, with 9 bases that match TRBD1. V lost 5 bases and J lost 4; bases outside the gene matches: 6. The CDR3 is 14 residues long. Germline CDR1 reads MNHEY; CDR2 reads SVGAGI. The CDR3 coding sequence is TGTGCCAGCAGTAATCCGGGACAGGGTTACGAGCAGTACTTC. Translation: CASSNPGQGYEQYF.

The CDR3 DNA reads TGTGCCAGCGCGGGGCTTGGAGATACGCAGTATTTT. This codes for CASAGLGDTQYF. The V gene is TRBV11-2, the J gene TRBJ2-3, with D tentatively TRBD2 (6 bases). This CDR3 comprises 12 residues. V was clipped by 8 bases and J by 5 bases, with 11 bases between them. CDR1 is SGHAT, CDR2 FQNNGV, per germline.

This chain joins TRBV11-2 and TRBJ2-2; D is perhaps TRBD2 (6 bases). V lost 2 bases and J lost 7, with 23 bases in between. The CDR3 contains 18 residues. In germline, CDR1 is SGHAT, CDR2 FQNNGV. The CDR3 nucleotides are TGTGCCAGCAGCTTACGTCCTGGGGTTGGCGGGAAAGGCGGGGAGCTGTTTTTT. Its translation: CASSLRPGVGGKGGELFF.

The chain employs TRBV10-3 and TRBJ1-2, with D possibly being TRBD1 (5 bases). Trimming stripped 7 bases from V and 11 bases from J, with 14 bases between. The germline V gene encodes CDR1 ENHRY and CDR2 SYGVKD. The CDR3 contains 11 residues. The CDR3 protein is CAINSDKTYTF. CDR3 nucleotides: TGTGCCATCAATTCGGACAAGACTTACACCTTC.

The chain combines TRBV5-1 with TRBJ1-1; perhaps TRBD1 as D (6 bases). Trimming stripped 0 bases from V and 6 bases from J, with 15 bases between. In germline, CDR1 is SGHRS, CDR2 YFSETQ. The CDR3 length is 15 residues. The CDR3 reads CASSLEGGRWAEAFF. CDR3 sequence (DNA): TGCGCCAGCAGCTTGGAGGGGGGGCGTTGGGCTGAAGCTTTCTTT.

The V gene is TRBV9, the J gene TRBJ2-7; D is perhaps TRBD1 (5 bases). Between the trimmed V and J ends, which lost 3 bases and 0 bases, there was a span of 10 bases. This CDR3 spans 14 amino acids. The V gene's germline CDR1 is SGDLS and CDR2 YYNGEE. CDR3 in amino acids: CASSAGQSSYEQYF. In DNA form, the CDR3 reads TGTGCCAGCAGCGCCGGACAATCCTCCTACGAGCAGTACTTC. The complete variable domain, with remaining parts taken from reference TRBV9 and TRBJ2-7, reads DSGVTQTPKHLITATGQRVTLRCSPRSGDLSVYWYQQSLDQGLQFLIQYYNGEERAKGNILERFSAQQFPDLHSELNLSSLELGDSALYFCASSAGQSSYEQYFGPGTRLTVT.

This clone is a singleton in its sample. The V call is TRBV7-8, the J call TRBJ2-7; TRBD1 agrees at 8 bases. The CDR3 spans 15 residues. Germline CDR1 is SGHVS and CDR2 is FQNEAQ. V lost 6 bases to trimming and J lost 0 bases; unmatched junction nucleotides: 7. This CDR3 reads CASRQGQGPSYEQYF. DNA for the CDR3: TGTGCCAGCAGACAAGGACAGGGTCCCTCCTACGAGCAGTACTTC.

This clone was detected once. CDR3 sequence: CSVGGLAGGPNTQYF. CDR3 DNA sequence: TGCAGCGTTGGGGGACTAGCGGGAGGGCCAAATACGCAGTATTTT. V usage is TRBV29-1 and J usage is TRBJ2-3; 16 bases align to TRBD2. The CDR3 runs to 15 residues. Germline values: CDR1 SQVTM, CDR2 ANQGSEA. With V trimmed by 4 bases and J by 7 bases, 5 bases remained unmatched.

The DNA for the CDR3 is TGCGCCAGCAGCCTGTCGGGTATGACTCCGTTCACAGATACGCAGTATTTT. This codes for CASSLSGMTPFTDTQYF. The chain links TRBV5-1 to TRBJ2-3; D call uncertain. CDR1 is SGHRS and CDR2 is YFSETQ in the germline V gene. CDR3 length: 17 residues. Between the trimmed V and J ends, which lost 4 bases and 2 bases, there was a span of 20 bases.

The rearrangement joins TRBV29-1 to TRBJ2-1; 7 nucleotides align to TRBD1. The CDR3 sequence is 12 residues long. Per germline, CDR1 SQVTM and CDR2 ANQGSEA. V lost 5 bases to trimming and J lost 7 bases; unmatched junction nucleotides: 5. The CDR3 region has the DNA TGCAGCGTTTTCCGGGACAGTAATGAGCAGTTCTTC. This encodes CSVFRDSNEQFF.

This clone was seen more than once but under ten times. The CDR3 region is CASSLIGEKLFF. CDR3 nucleotide sequence: TGTGCCAGCAGTTTAATCGGTGAAAAACTGTTTTTT. This chain links TRBV28 with TRBJ1-4; D is ambiguous. Trimming removed 2 bases from V and 7 bases from J, with 5 bases in between. The germline V gene encodes CDR1 MDHEN and CDR2 SYDVKM. The CDR3 length is 12 residues. The full variable domain, in which reference TRBV28 and TRBJ1-4 provide the parts outside the CDR3, is DVKVTQSSRYLVKRTGEKVFLECVQDMDHENMFWYRQDPGLGLRLIYFSYDVKMKEKGDIPEGYSVSREKKERFSLILESASTNQTSMYLCASSLIGEKLFFGSGTQLSVL.

CDR3 in DNA: TGTGCCAGCAGCGCCCAGGGGGCAGCAGTCTATGGCTACACCTTC. It encodes CASSAQGAAVYGYTF. The chain employs TRBV9 and TRBJ1-2, with TRBD1 identical over 8 bases. The CDR3 consists of 15 residues. Germline CDR1 SGDLS, CDR2 YYNGEE. V shed 3 bases and J 4 bases; nucleotides not matched to a gene: 8.

The rearrangement uses TRBV6-1 and TRBJ2-7, with D tentatively TRBD2 (5 bases). The CDR3 sequence is 15 residues long. Germline V CDR1 and CDR2: MNHNS, SASEGT. Between the trimmed V and J ends, which lost 8 bases and 2 bases, there was a span of 19 bases. The CDR3 region has the DNA TGTGCCAGCGGTAAGACGGCCAGCGGCACCTACGAGCAGTACTTC. It encodes CASGKTASGTYEQYF.

The DNA of the CDR3 is TGTGCCAGTAGCCATCCGGGACGGGGGTCCGAGAGGGGAACCGGGGAGCTGTTTTTT. Protein: CASSHPGRGSERGTGELFF. This chain links TRBV19 with TRBJ2-2; maybe TRBD2 (6 bases). CDR1 is LNHDA, CDR2 SQIVND, per germline (reference sequence). V was pared by 6 bases and J by 5 bases, with 28 bases between. CDR3 length: 19 residues.

The V call is TRBV7-3, the J call TRBJ2-6; TRBD1 aligns across 7 bases. The V gene end was trimmed by 6 bases and the J gene end by 2 bases; junction bases not matched to a gene: 4. CDR3 length equals 15 residues. The germline V gene encodes CDR1 SGHTA and CDR2 FQGTGA. The CDR3 loop reads CASSRQGTGANVLTF. In nucleotides, the CDR3 is TGTGCCAGCAGTAGACAGGGTACTGGGGCCAACGTCCTGACTTTC.